This TCR beta chain was obtained from a study of blood T cells in healthy people across ages. About the study: T cells yielded about one barcoded beta molecule per two cells through template switching.

Sample-barcoded 5' priming and a J-beta primer mix drove a second PCR of roughly 6 to 12 cycles. Each cDNA molecule was tagged by a template-switch adaptor that had 12 random nucleotides. A single record per CDR3 protein comes from TCRdb applying MiXCR to the 5' RACE reads. The sample includes around 1,600,000 distinct CDR3 sequences, 40% to 45% of them seen just once. The CDR3 extends over 14 amino acids. V shed 0 bases and J 6 bases; nucleotides not matched to a gene: 1. The sequenced material came from blood. This chain uses TRBV12-3 or TRBV12-4 with TRBJ2-2; 7 bases align to TRBD2. The source of this sequence is a woman between 18 and 29 years old in good health. The CDR3 bases are TGTGCCAGCAGTTTAGCTCTAGCGGCCGGGGAGCTGTTTTTT. Amino acid sequence: CASSLALAAGELFF.